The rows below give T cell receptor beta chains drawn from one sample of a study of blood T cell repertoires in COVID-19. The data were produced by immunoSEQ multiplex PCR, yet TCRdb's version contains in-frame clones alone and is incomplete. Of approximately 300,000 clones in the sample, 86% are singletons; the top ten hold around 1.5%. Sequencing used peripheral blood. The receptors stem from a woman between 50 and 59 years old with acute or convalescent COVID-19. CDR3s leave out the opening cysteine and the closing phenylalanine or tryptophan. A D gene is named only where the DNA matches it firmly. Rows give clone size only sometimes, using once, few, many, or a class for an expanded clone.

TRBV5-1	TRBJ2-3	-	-	ASSFLGDMPPLSTDTQY
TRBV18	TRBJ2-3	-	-	ASSPPPGSTDTQY
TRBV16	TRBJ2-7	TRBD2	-	ASSQSRTSGTYEQY
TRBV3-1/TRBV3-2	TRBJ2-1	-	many	ASSPQPLTEQF
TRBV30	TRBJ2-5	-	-	AWQLKGTSKETQY
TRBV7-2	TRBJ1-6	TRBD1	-	ASSLYRGTGGSPLH
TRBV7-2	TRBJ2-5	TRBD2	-	ASSLASDGRARKTQY
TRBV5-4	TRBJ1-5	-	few	ASSYGLYRADSNQPQH
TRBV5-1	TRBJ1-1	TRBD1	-	ASSFSGQGNTEAF
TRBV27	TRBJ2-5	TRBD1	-	ASSLTGRETQY
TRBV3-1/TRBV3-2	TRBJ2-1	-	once	ASSQGLRYNEQF
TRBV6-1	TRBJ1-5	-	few	ASRGRISNQPQH
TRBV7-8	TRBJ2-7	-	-	ASSSSPRGSYEQY
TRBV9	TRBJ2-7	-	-	ASSRYGVISEQY
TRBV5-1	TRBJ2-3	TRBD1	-	ASSLEAGGPDTQY
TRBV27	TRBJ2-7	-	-	ASSPTPWALKDEQY
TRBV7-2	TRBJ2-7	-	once	ASSFGQPRIN
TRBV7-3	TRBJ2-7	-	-	ASSLSPGEQY
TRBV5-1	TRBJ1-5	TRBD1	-	ASSPEGASNQPQH
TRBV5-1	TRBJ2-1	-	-	ASSSTDYNEQF
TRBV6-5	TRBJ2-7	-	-	ASSYGGNYEQY
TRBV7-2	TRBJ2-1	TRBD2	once	ASSLRTVAGEEF
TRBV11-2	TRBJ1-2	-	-	ASSSRTGNYGYT
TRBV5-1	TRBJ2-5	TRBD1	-	ASSQGQGASETQY
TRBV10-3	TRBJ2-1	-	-	AISESKGGSYNEQF
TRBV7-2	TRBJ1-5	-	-	ASKADSNQPQH
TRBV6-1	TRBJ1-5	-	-	ASSDAGGSGEQPQH
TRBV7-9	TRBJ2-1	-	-	ASSPGLDNEQF
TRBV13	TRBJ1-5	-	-	ASSGRNQPQH
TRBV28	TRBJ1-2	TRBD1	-	ASSTQGAGGYT
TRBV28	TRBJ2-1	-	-	ASTRPRTPYNEQF
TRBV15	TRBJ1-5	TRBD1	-	ATSRDGRQGYQPQH
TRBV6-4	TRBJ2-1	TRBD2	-	ASSDLAGGVGEQF
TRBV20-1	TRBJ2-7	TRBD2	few	SASAPVNMVAGGGEQY
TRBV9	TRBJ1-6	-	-	ASSVEATHSPLH
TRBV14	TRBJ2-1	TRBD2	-	ASSLLRPMSGRRGGYNEQF
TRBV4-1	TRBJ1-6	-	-	ASSQSDSPQSPLH
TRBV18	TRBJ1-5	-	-	ASSPVGTGQPQH
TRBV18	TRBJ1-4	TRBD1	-	ASSPRVPQGAEKLF